One sample yielded the 28 T cell receptor beta chains listed below, sequenced in a study of blood T cells in healthy people across ages. A J-beta primer mix and a sample-barcoded 5' primer were used in a second PCR of roughly 6 to 12 cycles. TCRdb recomputed calls from the 5' RACE reads with MiXCR, one row per CDR3 protein. In the table there are fewer than 1.5 million distinct CDR3 sequences, 42% of which are singletons. The sequencing input was blood. Source of these receptors: a woman younger than 35 in good health.

The rearrangement uses TRBV27 and TRBJ2-5; 10 bases match TRBD2. The J call may be wrong; the DNA end is better matched by TRBJ2-7. In germline, CDR1 is MNHEY, CDR2 SMNVEV (reference sequence). This CDR3 has 18 amino acids. CDR3 nucleotides: TGTGCCAGCATCCCATGGGGGCTAGCGGGAGAAGGTAACCACGAGCAGTACTTC. It is translated as CASIPWGLAGEGNHEQYF.

The V call is TRBV6-5, the J call TRBJ2-7; D not resolved. V lost 7 bases, J lost 3 bases, and 19 bases lay in between. Per the germline V gene, CDR1 is MNHEY and CDR2 is SVGAGI. The CDR3 length is 15 residues. CDR3 bases: TGTGCCAGCATTCTCAAAGAAAGGGCCTACTACGAGCAGTACTTC. Translation: CASILKERAYYEQYF.

Only one count was recorded for this clonotype. The chain employs TRBV7-2 and TRBJ2-1, with D possibly called TRBD1 or TRBD2 (6 bases each). The assigned J gene may be wrong: the sequence end matches TRBJ2-7 better. Per germline, CDR1 SGHTA and CDR2 FQGNSA. This CDR3 is built from 15 residues. In DNA form, the CDR3 reads TGTGCCAGCAGCTCCTTTGGGGGGCTTAGGAATGAGCAGTACTTC. Encoded protein: CASSSFGGLRNEQYF.

The chain combines TRBV5-1 with TRBJ2-1; the match to TRBD2 covers 14 bases. The germline V gene has CDR1 SGHRS and CDR2 YFSETQ. The trim removed 7 bases at V and 15 bases at J, leaving 12 bases unmatched. The CDR3 consists of 14 residues. The CDR3 bases are TGCGCCAGCGGCGACAGACTAGCGGGGGGGCCTTCGTTCTTC. This gives the protein CASGDRLAGGPSFF.

The rearrangement links TRBV12-3 or TRBV12-4 to TRBJ1-6, with TRBD1 matching over 7 bases. The V segment lost 5 bases and the J segment 7 bases; nucleotides outside the gene matches: 5. There are 14 residues in the CDR3. In nucleotides, the CDR3 is TGTGCCAGCAGTGGTAGGGACAGCAATTCACCCCTCCACTTT. Translating gives CASSGRDSNSPLHF.

J is TRBJ2-3 and V is TRBV27; 8 nucleotides agree with TRBD2. The CDR3 is made up of 17 amino acids. Per the germline V gene, CDR1 is MNHEY and CDR2 is SMNVEV (reference sequence). Trimming cost V 6 bases and J 6 bases; bases outside gene matches: 17. The CDR3 DNA reads TGTGCCAGCAGCTCCGCCCTGGGACTAGTCGGGGGGGATACGCAGTATTTT. This sequence encodes CASSSALGLVGGDTQYF.

This chain links TRBV7-6 with TRBJ2-6, with 12 bases identical to TRBD2. Germline CDR1 is SGHVS and CDR2 is FNYEAQ. With V trimmed by 5 bases and J by 4 bases, 9 bases remained unmatched. This CDR3 has 18 residues. CDR3: CASSPRLAGVDGANVLTF. The CDR3, as DNA: TGTGCCAGCAGCCCTCGACTAGCGGGAGTGGACGGGGCCAACGTCCTGACTTTC. The full variable domain, its missing parts supplied by reference TRBV7-6 and TRBJ2-6, is GAGVSQSPRYKVTKRGQDVALRCDPISGHVSLYWYRQALGQGPEFLTYFNYEAQQDKSGLPNDRFSAERPEGSISTLTIQRTEQRDSAMYRCASSPRLAGVDGANVLTFGAGSRLTVL.

The chain couples TRBV10-3 to TRBJ1-1; perhaps TRBD1 as D (6 bases). The length of the CDR3 is 14 residues. Trimming left V 7 bases short and J 1 base short, with 13 bases between. Germline CDR1 is ENHRY and CDR2 is SYGVKD. CDR3: CAITWGGGNTEAFF. CDR3 sequence (DNA): TGTGCCATCACCTGGGGGGGCGGGAACACTGAAGCTTTCTTT.

This clonotype was counted between two and nine times. This chain links TRBV7-2 with TRBJ2-7; 9 nucleotides line up with TRBD1. TRBJ2-4 explains the end of the DNA better; the J call may be wrong. The CDR3 covers 14 residues. Per germline, CDR1 SGHTA and CDR2 FQGNSA. The CDR3 DNA reads as TGTGCCAGCAGCACCTGGACAGGGGCGGACATTCAGTACTTC. This gives the protein CASSTWTGADIQYF.

The chain employs TRBV6-1 and TRBJ2-6; 7 bases are shared with TRBD2. J gave up 1 base and V 3 bases, and 15 bases lay outside the gene matches. CDR1 and CDR2 from the germline V gene are MNHNS and SASEGT. This CDR3 has 20 residues. CDR3 amino acids: CASSENLGRGAVSGANVLTF. CDR3 nucleotide sequence: TGTGCCAGCAGTGAGAATTTAGGGAGGGGCGCAGTATCTGGGGCCAACGTCCTGACTTTC.

This clonotype was recorded a few times. The V and J genes are TRBV7-2 and TRBJ2-3, with no clear D. This CDR3 has 14 residues. Trimming left V 2 bases short and J 2 bases short, with 8 bases between. CDR1 SGHTA and CDR2 FQGNSA come from the germline V gene. CDR3 nucleotides: TGTGCCAGCAGCTTAATGTGGACCACAGATACGCAGTATTTT. This gives the protein CASSLMWTTDTQYF.

The gene calls are TRBV9 and TRBJ1-6; 11 bases are shared with TRBD1. Trimming cost V 4 bases and J 6 bases; bases outside gene matches: 9. Germline V gene data show CDR1 as SGDLS and CDR2 as YYNGEE. The CDR3 covers 17 residues. CDR3 in DNA: TGTGCCAGCAGCATCGGGACAGGGGGACCCCTTAATTCACCCCTCCACTTT. This translates into CASSIGTGGPLNSPLHF.

The chain recombines TRBV29-1 with TRBJ2-3, with D tentatively TRBD2 (7 bases). This CDR3 comprises 12 residues. V was clipped by 6 bases and J by 2 bases, with 9 bases between them. CDR1 and CDR2 from the germline V gene are SQVTM and ANQGSEA. Here the CDR3 DNA reads TGCAGCGTGGGGGGGGCCACAGATACGCAGTATTTT. Protein product: CSVGGATDTQYF.

The chain employs TRBV20-1 and TRBJ2-1; TRBD1 matches 7 bases. Germline V gene data show CDR1 as DFQATT and CDR2 as SNEGSKA (reference sequence). The CDR3 length is 16 residues. J gave up 5 bases and V 2 bases, and 12 bases lay outside the gene matches. CDR3 nucleotide sequence: TGCAGTGCTAGATCCCCAGGACAGGTTAGCCACAATGAGCAGTTCTTC. It encodes CSARSPGQVSHNEQFF.

This clonotype has just a few counts. This may be a read error, as it is one base from a much larger clone. The chain employs TRBV7-3 and TRBJ2-5, with D hard to call. This CDR3 is 16 amino acids long. The germline gives CDR1 SGHTA, CDR2 FQGTGA. The V gene lost 1 base and the J gene lost 11 bases, with 23 bases spanning the gap. Written as DNA, the CDR3 is TGTGCCAGCAGCTTAAGGGATGGCTTAGGCAAGGATGAGCAGTACTTC. Amino acid sequence: CASSLRDGLGKDEQYF.

The genes are TRBV5-1 and TRBJ2-4; 14 bases agree with TRBD2. The J call may be faulty, since TRBJ2-5 better matches the DNA end. This CDR3 region has 18 residues. Germline V gives CDR1 SGHRS, CDR2 YFSETQ. CDR3 amino acids: CASSSGLAGGPLRETQYF. In nucleotides, the CDR3 is TGCGCCAGCAGCAGTGGACTAGCGGGGGGACCTTTAAGAGAGACCCAGTACTTC.

CDR3 loop: CASQSTRSNTGELFF. CDR3 bases: TGTGCCAGCCAAAGTACGAGGTCGAACACCGGGGAGCTGTTTTTT. The chain employs TRBV7-3 and TRBJ2-2; D not certain. Germline V gene lookup returns CDR1 SGHTA and CDR2 FQGTGA. Trimming stripped 8 bases from V and 0 bases from J, with 13 bases between. The CDR3 has 15 residues.

This clonotype was observed a handful of times. The V gene is TRBV6-2 or TRBV6-3, the J gene TRBJ1-1, with D perhaps matching TRBD1 (5 bases). Trimming left V 2 bases short and J 1 base short, with 11 bases between. This CDR3 contains 15 residues. The germline gives CDR1 MNHEY, CDR2 SVGEGT. The CDR3 reads CASSYGGPANTEAFF. CDR3 coding DNA: TGTGCCAGCAGTTACGGGGGTCCGGCGAACACTGAAGCTTTCTTT.

V gene TRBV20-1 combines with J gene TRBJ2-7; D uncertain. The germline CDR1 and CDR2 sequences are DFQATT and SNEGSKA (reference sequence). V was shortened by 2 bases and J by 3 bases, with 8 bases between the two germline ends. This CDR3 comprises 12 residues. CDR3: CSARSPGYEQYF. As DNA, the CDR3 is TGCAGTGCTAGATCCCCGGGCTACGAGCAGTACTTC.

This rearrangement joins TRBV28 to TRBJ2-1; a possible D gene is TRBD2 (5 bases). This CDR3 contains 16 residues. Between the trimmed V and J ends, which lost 2 bases and 6 bases, there was a span of 17 bases. Germline V gene lookup returns CDR1 MDHEN and CDR2 SYDVKM. The CDR3 DNA is TGTGCCAGCAGTTTAATAGGACTTCTTAGTGTCAATGAGCAGTTCTTC. Amino acid sequence: CASSLIGLLSVNEQFF.

This clonotype was observed a few times. Here the CDR3 reads CASSGREATGELFF. CDR3 DNA: TGTGCCAGCAGCGGACGCGAGGCCACCGGGGAGCTGTTTTTT. The rearrangement links TRBV13 to TRBJ2-2; D remains ambiguous. Trimming removed 5 bases at V and 4 bases at J, with 11 bases between. The CDR3 loop spans 14 amino acids. Germline values: CDR1 PRHDT, CDR2 FYEKMQ (reference sequence).

The J gene is TRBJ2-6, the V gene TRBV29-1, with D hard to call. The germline CDR1 and CDR2 sequences are SQVTM and ANQGSEA. This CDR3 is built from 13 residues. The ends were cut back, 2 bases at V and 8 bases at J, with 10 bases in the middle. The DNA for the CDR3 is TGCAGCGTTGAATCGAACGCCCCCAACGTCCTGACTTTC. Translation: CSVESNAPNVLTF.

The V call is TRBV6-5, the J call TRBJ1-5, with D possibly being TRBD1 (6 bases). The CDR3 runs to 16 residues. V lost 6 bases and J lost 4, with 19 bases in between. Germline V CDR1 and CDR2: MNHEY, SVGAGI. The CDR3 nucleotides read TGTGCCAGCAGAACCGGGGGAGGGGGACCTAATCAGCCCCAGCATTTT. Translating it yields CASRTGGGGPNQPQHF.

This clonotype was seen a few times. V is TRBV10-3 and J is TRBJ1-5, with no clear D. This CDR3 is built from 13 residues. Germline V lookup: CDR1 ENHRY, CDR2 SYGVKD. V was clipped by 4 bases and J by 6 bases, with 10 bases between them. CDR3 DNA: TGTGCCATCAGTGGGGAGCTGGGTCAGCCCCAGCATTTT. Encoded protein: CAISGELGQPQHF.

This rearrangement joins TRBV28 to TRBJ2-1; 8 bases align to TRBD1. Trimming removed 5 bases from V and 1 base from J; junction bases left unmatched: 13. The CDR3 spans 18 residues. Germline loops: CDR1 MDHEN, CDR2 SYDVKM. The CDR3 loop reads CASSPYLRTGRSYNEQFF. In DNA form, the CDR3 reads TGTGCCAGCAGTCCCTACCTCCGGACAGGGCGATCCTACAATGAGCAGTTCTTC.

The chain employs TRBV6-5 and TRBJ2-4, with 8 bases that match TRBD2. The DNA end lines up better with TRBJ2-7; the J call may be wrong. The CDR3 spans 13 residues. Looked up from germline, CDR1 is MNHEY and CDR2 is SVGAGI. The CDR3, as DNA: TGTGCCAGCAGTAGCGGGGGTAGGGGCGAGCAGTACTTC. Protein product: CASSSGGRGEQYF.

The chain combines TRBV12-3 or TRBV12-4 with TRBJ2-5; TRBD2 might be the D (6 bases). The DNA end favors TRBJ2-7, so the J call may be wrong. The CDR3 contains 13 residues. The CDR3 DNA is TGTGCCAGCAGTGTCCTTAGCGGCTACGAGCAGTACTTC. Its translation is CASSVLSGYEQYF.

This clonotype was counted only a few times. The rearrangement uses TRBV20-1 and TRBJ2-7, with D hard to call. V was pared by 6 bases and J by 2 bases, with 14 bases between. Germline V CDR1 and CDR2: DFQATT, SNEGSKA (reference sequence). The CDR3 runs to 13 residues. The CDR3 bases are TGCAGTGCCCCGCCCAGAGAGACCTACGAGCAGTACTTC. Its protein product is CSAPPRETYEQYF.